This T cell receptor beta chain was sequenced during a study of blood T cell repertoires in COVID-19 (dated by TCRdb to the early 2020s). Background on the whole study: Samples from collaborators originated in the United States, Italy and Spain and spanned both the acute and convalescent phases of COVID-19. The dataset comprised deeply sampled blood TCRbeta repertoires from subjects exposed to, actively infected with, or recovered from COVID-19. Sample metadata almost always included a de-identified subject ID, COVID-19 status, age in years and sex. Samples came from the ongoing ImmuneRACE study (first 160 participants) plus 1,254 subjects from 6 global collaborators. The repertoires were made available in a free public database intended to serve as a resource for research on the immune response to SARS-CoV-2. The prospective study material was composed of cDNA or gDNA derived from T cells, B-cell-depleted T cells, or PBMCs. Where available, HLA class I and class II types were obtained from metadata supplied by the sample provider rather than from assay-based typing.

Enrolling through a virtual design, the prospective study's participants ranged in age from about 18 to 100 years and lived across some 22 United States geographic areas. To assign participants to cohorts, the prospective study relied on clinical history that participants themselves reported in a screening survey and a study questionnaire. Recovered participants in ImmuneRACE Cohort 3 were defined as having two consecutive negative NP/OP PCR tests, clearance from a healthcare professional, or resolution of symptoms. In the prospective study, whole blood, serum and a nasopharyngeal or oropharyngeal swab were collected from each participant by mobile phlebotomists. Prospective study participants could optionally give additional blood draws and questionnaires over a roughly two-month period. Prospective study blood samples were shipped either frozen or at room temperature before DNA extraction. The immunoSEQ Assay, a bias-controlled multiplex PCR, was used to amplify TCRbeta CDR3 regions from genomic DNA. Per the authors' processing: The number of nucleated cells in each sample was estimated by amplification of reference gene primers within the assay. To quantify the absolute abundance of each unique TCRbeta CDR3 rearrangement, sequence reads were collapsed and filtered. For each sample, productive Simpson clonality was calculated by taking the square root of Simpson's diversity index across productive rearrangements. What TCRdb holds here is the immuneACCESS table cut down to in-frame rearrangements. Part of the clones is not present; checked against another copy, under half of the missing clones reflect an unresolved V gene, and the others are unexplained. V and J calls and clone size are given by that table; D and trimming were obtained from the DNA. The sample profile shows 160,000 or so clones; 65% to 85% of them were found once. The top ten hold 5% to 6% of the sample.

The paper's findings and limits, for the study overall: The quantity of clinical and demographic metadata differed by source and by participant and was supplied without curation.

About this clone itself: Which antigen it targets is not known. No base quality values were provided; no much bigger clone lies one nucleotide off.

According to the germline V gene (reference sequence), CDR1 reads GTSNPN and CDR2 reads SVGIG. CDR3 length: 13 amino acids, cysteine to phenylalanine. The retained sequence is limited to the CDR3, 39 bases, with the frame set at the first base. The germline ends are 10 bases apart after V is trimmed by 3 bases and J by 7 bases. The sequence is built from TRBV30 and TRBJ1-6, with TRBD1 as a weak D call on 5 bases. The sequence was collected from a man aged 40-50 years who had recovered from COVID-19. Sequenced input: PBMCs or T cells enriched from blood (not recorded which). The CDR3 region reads CAWSLPGNSPLHF. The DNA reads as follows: TGTGCCTGGAGCCTCCCAGGGAATTCACCCCTCCACTTT. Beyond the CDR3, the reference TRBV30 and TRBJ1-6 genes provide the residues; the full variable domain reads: SQTIHQWPATLVQPVGSPLSLECTVEGTSNPNLYWYRQAAGRGLQLLFYSVGIGQISSEVPQNLSASRPQDRQFILSSKKLLLSDSGFYLCAWSLPGNSPLHFGNGTRLTVT.